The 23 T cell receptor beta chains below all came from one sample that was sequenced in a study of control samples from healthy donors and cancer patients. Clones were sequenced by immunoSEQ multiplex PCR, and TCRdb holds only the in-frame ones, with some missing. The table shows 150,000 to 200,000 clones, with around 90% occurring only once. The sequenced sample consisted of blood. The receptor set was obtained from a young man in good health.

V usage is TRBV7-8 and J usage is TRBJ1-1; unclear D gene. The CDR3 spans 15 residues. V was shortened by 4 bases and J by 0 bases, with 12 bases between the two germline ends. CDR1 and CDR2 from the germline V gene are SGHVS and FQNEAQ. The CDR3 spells CASSSRVVMNTEAFF. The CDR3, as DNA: TGTGCCAGCAGCTCTAGGGTAGTCATGAACACTGAAGCTTTCTTT.

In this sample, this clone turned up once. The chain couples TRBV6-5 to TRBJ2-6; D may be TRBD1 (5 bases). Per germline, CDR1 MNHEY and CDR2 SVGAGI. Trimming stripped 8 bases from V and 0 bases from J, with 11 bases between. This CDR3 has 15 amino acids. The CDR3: CASGPQASGANVLTF. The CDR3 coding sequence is TGTGCCAGCGGACCACAGGCCTCTGGGGCCAACGTCCTGACTTTC.

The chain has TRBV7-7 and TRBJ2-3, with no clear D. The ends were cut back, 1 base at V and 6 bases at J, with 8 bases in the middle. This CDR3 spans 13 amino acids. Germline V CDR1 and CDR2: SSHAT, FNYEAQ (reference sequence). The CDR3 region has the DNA TGTGCCAGCAGCTTAGGGCTTGGGGATACGCAGTATTTT. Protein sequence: CASSLGLGDTQYF.

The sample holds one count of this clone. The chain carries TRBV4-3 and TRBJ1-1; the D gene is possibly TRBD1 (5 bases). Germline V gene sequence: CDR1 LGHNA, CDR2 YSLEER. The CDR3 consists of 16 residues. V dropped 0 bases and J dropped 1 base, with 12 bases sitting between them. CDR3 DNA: TGCGCCAGCAGCCAAGAGGGTTGGCAGGGGAACACTGAAGCTTTCTTT. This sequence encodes CASSQEGWQGNTEAFF.

CDR3 residues: CASSQDGSNMNTEAFF. Written as DNA, the CDR3 is TGTGCCAGCAGCCAAGATGGCAGCAACATGAACACTGAAGCTTTCTTT. The rearrangement uses TRBV4-2 and TRBJ1-1; D is ambiguous. This CDR3 contains 16 residues. CDR1 is LGHNA, CDR2 YNFKEQ, per germline. Between the trimmed V and J ends, which lost 0 bases and 0 bases, there was a span of 11 bases.

CDR3 loop: CASSIGTGDHGYTF. CDR3 sequence (DNA): TGTGCCAGTAGTATAGGGACAGGGGACCATGGCTACACCTTC. J is TRBJ1-2 and V is TRBV19; TRBD1 aligns across 9 bases. CDR3 length: 14 residues. Germline trimming cut 1 base from V and 6 bases from J; bases unmatched to any gene: 3. Germline assignment: CDR1 LNHDA and CDR2 SQIVND (reference sequence). Full variable domain (remainder filled in from reference TRBV19 and TRBJ1-2): DGGITQSPKYLFRKEGQNVTLSCEQNLNHDAMYWYRQDPGQGLRLIYYSQIVNDFQKGDIAEGYSVSREKKESFPLTVTSAQKNPTAFYLCASSIGTGDHGYTFGSGTRLTVV.

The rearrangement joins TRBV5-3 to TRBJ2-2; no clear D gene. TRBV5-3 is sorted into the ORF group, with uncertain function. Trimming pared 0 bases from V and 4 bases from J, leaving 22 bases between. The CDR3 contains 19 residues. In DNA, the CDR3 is TGTGCCAGAAGCTTGGTGTCTCGCGGAAGGCACCGCGCCACCGGGGAGCTGTTTTTT. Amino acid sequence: CARSLVSRGRHRATGELFF.

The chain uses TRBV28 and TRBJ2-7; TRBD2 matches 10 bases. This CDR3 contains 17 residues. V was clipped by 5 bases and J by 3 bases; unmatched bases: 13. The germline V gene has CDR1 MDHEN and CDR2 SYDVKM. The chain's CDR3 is CASSLYRGTSALYEQYF. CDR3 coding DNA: TGTGCCAGCAGTCTATACCGCGGGACTAGCGCCCTCTACGAGCAGTACTTC.

The CDR3 region has the DNA TGTGCCAGCAGCTTAGCGGGGCAGGGCTACGAGCAGTACTTC. It encodes CASSLAGQGYEQYF. The gene calls are TRBV7-6 and TRBJ2-7, with D possibly TRBD1 on 5 matching bases. Trimming shortened V by 0 bases and J by 3 bases, and 9 bases separated the two germline ends. The CDR3 has 14 residues. Germline CDR1 reads SGHVS; CDR2 reads FNYEAQ. Looking up the rest from reference TRBV7-6 and TRBJ2-7 gives the full variable domain: GAGVSQSPRYKVTKRGQDVALRCDPISGHVSLYWYRQALGQGPEFLTYFNYEAQQDKSGLPNDRFSAERPEGSISTLTIQRTEQRDSAMYRCASSLAGQGYEQYFGPGTRLTVT.

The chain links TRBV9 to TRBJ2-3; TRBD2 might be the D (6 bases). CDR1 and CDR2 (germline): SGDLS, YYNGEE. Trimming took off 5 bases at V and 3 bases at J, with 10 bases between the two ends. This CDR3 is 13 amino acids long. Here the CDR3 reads CASRRLATDTQYF. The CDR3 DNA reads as TGTGCCAGCAGACGGCTAGCGACAGATACGCAGTATTTT.

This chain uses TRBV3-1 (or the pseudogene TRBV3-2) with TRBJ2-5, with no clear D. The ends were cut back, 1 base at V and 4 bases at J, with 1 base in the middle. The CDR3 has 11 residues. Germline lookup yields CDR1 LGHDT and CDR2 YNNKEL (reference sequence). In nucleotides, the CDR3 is TGTGCCAGCAGCCAAGCAGAGACCCAGTACTTC. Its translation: CASSQAETQYF.

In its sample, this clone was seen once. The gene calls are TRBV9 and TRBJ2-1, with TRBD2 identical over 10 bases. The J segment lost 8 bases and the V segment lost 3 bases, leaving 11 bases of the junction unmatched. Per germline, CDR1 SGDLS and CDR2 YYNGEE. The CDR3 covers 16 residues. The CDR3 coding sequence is TGTGCCAGCAGCGGTAGCGGGGGGCCTGGCTTCTATGAGCAGTTCTTC. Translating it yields CASSGSGGPGFYEQFF. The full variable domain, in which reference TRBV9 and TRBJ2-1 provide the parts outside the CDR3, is DSGVTQTPKHLITATGQRVTLRCSPRSGDLSVYWYQQSLDQGLQFLIQYYNGEERAKGNILERFSAQQFPDLHSELNLSSLELGDSALYFCASSGSGGPGFYEQFFGPGTRLTVL.

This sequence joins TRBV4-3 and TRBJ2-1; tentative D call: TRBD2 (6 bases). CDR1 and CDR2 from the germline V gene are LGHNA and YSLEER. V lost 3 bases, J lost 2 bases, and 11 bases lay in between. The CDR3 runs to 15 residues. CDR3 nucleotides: TGCGCCAGCAGCCAGGAGGGTGGCCCCTACAATGAGCAGTTCTTC. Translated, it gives CASSQEGGPYNEQFF.

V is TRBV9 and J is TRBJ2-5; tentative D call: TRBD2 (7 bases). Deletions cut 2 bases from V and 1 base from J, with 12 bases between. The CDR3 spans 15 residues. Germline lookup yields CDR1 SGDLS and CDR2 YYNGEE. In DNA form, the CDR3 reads TGTGCCAGCAGCGTCCTGGGGGGGGCCCAAGAGACCCAGTACTTC. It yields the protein CASSVLGGAQETQYF.

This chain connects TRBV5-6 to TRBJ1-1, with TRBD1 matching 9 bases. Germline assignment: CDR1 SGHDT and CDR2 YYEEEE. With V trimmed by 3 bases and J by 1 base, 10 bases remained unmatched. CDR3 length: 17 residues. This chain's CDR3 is CASSSAKGQGGNTEAFF. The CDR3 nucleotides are TGTGCCAGCAGCTCAGCCAAGGGACAGGGAGGGAACACTGAAGCTTTCTTT.

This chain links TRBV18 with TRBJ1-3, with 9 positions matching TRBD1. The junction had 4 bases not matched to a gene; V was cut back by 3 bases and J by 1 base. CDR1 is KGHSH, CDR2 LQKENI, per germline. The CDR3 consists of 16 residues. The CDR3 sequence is CASSPAGTGSGNTIYF. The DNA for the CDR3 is TGTGCCAGCTCACCCGCCGGGACAGGGTCTGGAAACACCATATATTTT.

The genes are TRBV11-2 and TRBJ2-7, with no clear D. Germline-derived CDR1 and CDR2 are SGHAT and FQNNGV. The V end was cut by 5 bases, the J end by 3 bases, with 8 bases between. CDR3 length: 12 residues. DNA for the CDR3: TGTGCCAGCAGCGGTTTGGGCTACGAGCAGTACTTC. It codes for CASSGLGYEQYF. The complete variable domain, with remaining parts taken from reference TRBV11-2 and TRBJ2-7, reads EAGVAQSPRYKIIEKRQSVAFWCNPISGHATLYWYQQILGQGPKLLIQFQNNGVVDDSQLPKDRFSAERLKGVDSTLKIQPAKLEDSAVYLCASSGLGYEQYFGPGTRLTVT.

CDR3 nucleotides: TGTGCCAGCTCACGGGGAACCCGGGAGACCCAGTACTTC. Amino acid sequence: CASSRGTRETQYF. V is TRBV18 and J is TRBJ2-5, with no clear D. V lost 4 bases and J 5 bases, leaving 11 bases between the germline ends. The CDR3 has 13 residues. CDR1 is KGHSH and CDR2 is LQKENI in the germline V gene.

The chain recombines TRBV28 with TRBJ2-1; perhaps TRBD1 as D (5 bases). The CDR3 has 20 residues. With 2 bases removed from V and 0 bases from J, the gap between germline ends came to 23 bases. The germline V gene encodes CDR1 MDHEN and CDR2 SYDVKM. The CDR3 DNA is TGTGCCAGCAGTTTAGCGGAAACGGACACCTACTCCAGCTCCTACAATGAGCAGTTCTTC. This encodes CASSLAETDTYSSSYNEQFF.

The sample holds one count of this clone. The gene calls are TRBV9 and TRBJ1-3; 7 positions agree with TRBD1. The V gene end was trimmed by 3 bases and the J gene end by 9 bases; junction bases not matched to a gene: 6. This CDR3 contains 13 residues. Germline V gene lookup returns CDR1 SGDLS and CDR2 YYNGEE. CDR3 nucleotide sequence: TGTGCCAGCAGCGGGGACAGCGACGGCACCATATATTTT. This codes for CASSGDSDGTIYF.

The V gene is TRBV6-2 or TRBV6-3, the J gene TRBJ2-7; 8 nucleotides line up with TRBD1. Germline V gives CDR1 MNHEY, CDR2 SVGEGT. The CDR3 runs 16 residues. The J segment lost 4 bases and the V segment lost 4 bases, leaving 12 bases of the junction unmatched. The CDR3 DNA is TGTGCCAGCAGTTCACGGCCTCGACAGGGGAGGTACGAGCAGTACTTC. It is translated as CASSSRPRQGRYEQYF.

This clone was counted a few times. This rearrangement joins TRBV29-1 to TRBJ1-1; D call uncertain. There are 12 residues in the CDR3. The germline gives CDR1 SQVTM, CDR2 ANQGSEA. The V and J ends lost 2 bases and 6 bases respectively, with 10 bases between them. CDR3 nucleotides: TGCAGCGTTGAACTCCGGTATCCTGAAGCTTTCTTT. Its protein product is CSVELRYPEAFF.

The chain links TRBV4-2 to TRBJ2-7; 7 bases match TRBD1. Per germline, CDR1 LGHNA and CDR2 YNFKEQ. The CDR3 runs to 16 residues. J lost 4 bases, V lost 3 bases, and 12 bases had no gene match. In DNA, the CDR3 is TGTGCCAGCAGCCAGGGAGCCGGGACAGCCGGGTACGAGCAGTACTTC. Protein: CASSQGAGTAGYEQYF.